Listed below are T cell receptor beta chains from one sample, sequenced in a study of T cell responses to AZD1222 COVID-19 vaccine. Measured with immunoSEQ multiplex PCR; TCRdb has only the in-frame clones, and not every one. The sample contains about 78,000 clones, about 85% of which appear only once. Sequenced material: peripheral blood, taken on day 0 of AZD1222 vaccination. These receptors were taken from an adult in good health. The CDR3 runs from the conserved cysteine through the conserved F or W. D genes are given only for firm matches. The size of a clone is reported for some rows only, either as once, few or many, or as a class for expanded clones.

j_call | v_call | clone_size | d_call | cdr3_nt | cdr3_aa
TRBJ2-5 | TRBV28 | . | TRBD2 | TGTGCCAGCAGTTTACGACTAGCGGGGGCACAAGAGACCCAGTACTTC | CASSLRLAGAQETQYF
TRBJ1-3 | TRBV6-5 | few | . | TGTGCCACAATTACCTTCTCTGGAAACACCATATATTTT | CATITFSGNTIYF
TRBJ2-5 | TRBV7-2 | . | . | TGTGCCAGCAGCGTAAGGTCAGCGGCCCGAGAGACCCAGTACTTC | CASSVRSAARETQYF
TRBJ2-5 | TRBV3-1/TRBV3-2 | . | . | TGTGCCAGCAGCCAAGGGGGGGCCTATACAGAGGCCCAGTACTTC | CASSQGGAYTEAQYF
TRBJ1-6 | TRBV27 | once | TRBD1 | TGTGCCAGCAGTTTATTCCCGGGACAGGGCTTGGGTAATTCACCCCTCCACTTT | CASSLFPGQGLGNSPLHF
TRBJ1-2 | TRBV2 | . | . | TGTGCCTACACGCAGAGGCAGAACTATGGCTACACCTTC | CAYTQRQNYGYTF
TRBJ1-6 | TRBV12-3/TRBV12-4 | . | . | TGTGCCACTTCACCCCGACAGGATTCACCCCTCCACTTT | CATSPRQDSPLHF
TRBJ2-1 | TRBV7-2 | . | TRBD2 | TGTGCCAGCAGCTTAGGACTAGCGGGATGGGAGCAGTTCTTC | CASSLGLAGWEQFF
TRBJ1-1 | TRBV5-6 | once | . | TGTGCCAGCAGCTTAGGGGGAGGCACTGAAGCTTTCTTT | CASSLGGGTEAFF
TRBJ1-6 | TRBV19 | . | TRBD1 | TGTGCCAGTAGCTCCCGGAGGGGGCATTCACCCCTCCACTTT | CASSSRRGHSPLHF
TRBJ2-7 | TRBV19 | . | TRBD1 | TGTGCCAGTACCACCGGGACAGGGAGCTACGAGCAGTACTTC | CASTTGTGSYEQYF
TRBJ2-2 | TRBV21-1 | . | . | TGTGCCTCCTTAAGACAGGGAAAGACCGGGGAGCTGTTTTTT | CASLRQGKTGELFF
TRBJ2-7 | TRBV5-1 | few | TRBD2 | TGCGCCAGCAGCTTGACCGGGGGGGTTGAGCAGTACTTC | CASSLTGGVEQYF
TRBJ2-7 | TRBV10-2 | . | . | TGCGCCAGCAGTGGGCCCCGGGGGACCGCTAATTACGAGCAGTACTTC | CASSGPRGTANYEQYF
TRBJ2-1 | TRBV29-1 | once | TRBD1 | TGCAGCGTTGCCCGGGACAGGGCCTACAATGAGCAGTTCTTC | CSVARDRAYNEQFF
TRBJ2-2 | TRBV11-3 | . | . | TGTGCCAGCAGCTTAGAAAGTCCGGGGAGAACCGGGGAGCTGTTTTTT | CASSLESPGRTGELFF
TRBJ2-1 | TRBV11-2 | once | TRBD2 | TGTGCCAGCACCGGAGGGACTAGCCGTTACAATGAGCAGTTCTTC | CASTGGTSRYNEQFF
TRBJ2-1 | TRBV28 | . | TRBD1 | TGTGCCAGCAGTAGCCGGGACAGGGGGATCTACAATGAGCAGTTCTTC | CASSSRDRGIYNEQFF
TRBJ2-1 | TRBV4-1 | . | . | TGCGCCAGCAGCCAAGACACCGGGCCAACCCCTGGCGAGTTCTTC | CASSQDTGPTPGEFF
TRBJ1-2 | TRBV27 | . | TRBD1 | TGTGCCAGCAGTATCGGGACAGGGAAAGACTATGGCTACACCTTC | CASSIGTGKDYGYTF
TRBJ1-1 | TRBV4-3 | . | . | TGCGCCAGCAGCCACATCCGGGGGGACACTGAAGCTTTCTTT | CASSHIRGDTEAFF
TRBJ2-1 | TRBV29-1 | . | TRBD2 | TGCAGCGGGAAAATGGGACTAGCGGGGGGCAATGAGCAGTTCTTC | CSGKMGLAGGNEQFF
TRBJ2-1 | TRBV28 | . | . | TGTGCCAGCAGATCATACAATCGGGACGATGAGCAGTTCTTC | CASRSYNRDDEQFF
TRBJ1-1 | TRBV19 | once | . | TGTGCCAGTAGTATTGGCAGGGCTGAAGCTTTCTTT | CASSIGRAEAFF
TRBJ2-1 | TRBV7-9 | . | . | TGTGCCAGCAGCCCGGCTGGGGCCCACGGAGCCGAGCAGTTCTTC | CASSPAGAHGAEQFF
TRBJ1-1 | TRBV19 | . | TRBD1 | TGTGCCACCACAGGGGCAAGGGGGAACACTGAAGCTTTCTTT | CATTGARGNTEAFF
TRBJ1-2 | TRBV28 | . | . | TGTGCCACCGAGACCCAAGGGGGCTACACCTTC | CATETQGGYTF
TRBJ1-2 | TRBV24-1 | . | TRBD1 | TGTGCCACCAGTCCTTCGGGTCAGGGGGAGGATGGCTACACCTTC | CATSPSGQGEDGYTF
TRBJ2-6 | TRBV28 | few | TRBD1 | TGTGCCAGCAGTCCTCATACCGGGACAGGGTCTGGGGCCAACGTCCTGACTTTC | CASSPHTGTGSGANVLTF
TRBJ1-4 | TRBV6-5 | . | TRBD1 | TGTGCCAGCAGACAGGGGACGACTAATGAAAAACTGTTTTTT | CASRQGTTNEKLFF
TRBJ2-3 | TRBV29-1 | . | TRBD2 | TGCAGCGTTGAGCCTTTAGCGGGAGGAACAGATACGCAGTATTTT | CSVEPLAGGTDTQYF
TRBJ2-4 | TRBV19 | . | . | TGTGCCAGTAGTTTGAGCGGAGCCAAAAACATTCAGTACTTC | CASSLSGAKNIQYF